The clone carrying this T cell receptor (beta chain) was recorded many times. Its antigen is not identified. Deletions cut 1 base from V and 8 bases from J, with 12 bases between. The CDR3 sequence is 14 residues long. CDR1 and CDR2 (germline): DFQATT, SNEGSKA (reference sequence). This sample was taken from a study of T cells after yellow fever vaccination. Study-wide context: When fractions had low cell numbers, they were prepared with SMART-Seq v4 Ultra Low Input.

Points from the study as a whole: In post-booster samples, most primary-vaccination clones reappeared (approximately 95% CD4, over 70% CD8). Any FACS-sorted repertoire could hold abundant clonotypes that contaminate it from the bulk population.

Conversion of TCR transcripts into cDNA relied on 5'RACE template switching, which added a universal primer site and UMIs. MiXCR, applied by TCRdb to the 5' RACE reads, yields one record per CDR3 protein. This table has approximately 250,000 distinct CDR3 sequences, 5.2% appearing once. The sample here was CD4+ T cells sorted from PBMCs, taken on the day of the yellow fever booster vaccination. This clonotype was sampled from a man aged 18 to 30 who received the YFV17D yellow fever vaccine. This chain joins TRBV20-1 and TRBJ1-6; tentative D call: TRBD1 (5 bases). CDR3 amino acids: CSARVGGFDSPLHF. The DNA of the CDR3 is TGCAGTGCTAGAGTCGGGGGTTTCGATTCACCCCTCCACTTT.